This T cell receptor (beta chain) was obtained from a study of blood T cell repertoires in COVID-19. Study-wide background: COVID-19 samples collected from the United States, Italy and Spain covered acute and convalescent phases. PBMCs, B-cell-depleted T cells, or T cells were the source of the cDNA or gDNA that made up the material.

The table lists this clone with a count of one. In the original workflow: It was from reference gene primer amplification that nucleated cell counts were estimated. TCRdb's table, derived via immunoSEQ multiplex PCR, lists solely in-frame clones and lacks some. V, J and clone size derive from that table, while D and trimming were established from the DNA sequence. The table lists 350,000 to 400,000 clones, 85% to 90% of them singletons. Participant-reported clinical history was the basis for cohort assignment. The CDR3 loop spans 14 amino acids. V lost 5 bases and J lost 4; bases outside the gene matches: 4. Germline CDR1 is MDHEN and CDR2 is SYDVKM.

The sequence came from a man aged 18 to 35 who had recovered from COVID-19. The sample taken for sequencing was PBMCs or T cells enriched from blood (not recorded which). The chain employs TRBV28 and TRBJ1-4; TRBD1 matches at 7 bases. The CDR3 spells CASSLTGFNEKLFF. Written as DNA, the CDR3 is TGTGCCAGCAGTCTGACAGGGTTTAATGAAAAACTGTTTTTT.